The rows below give T cell receptor beta chains drawn from one sample of a study of cytomegalovirus exposure and HLA in healthy donors. TCRdb's copy holds only in-frame clones and misses some; the assay was immunoSEQ multiplex PCR. The data show approximately 140,000 clones, almost 85% seen once. Sequencing input: PBMCs. The origin of the receptors is a boy aged 2 to 10 in good health and CMV-seronegative. The CDR3 runs from the conserved cysteine through the conserved F or W. A D gene is named only where the DNA matches it firmly. Some rows have no size entry. The others give once, few or many, or a class for an expanded clone.

clone size	V gene	D gene	J gene	CDR3 DNA	CDR3 protein
-	TRBV7-8	TRBD2	TRBJ2-7	TGTGCCAGCCGAGCGGGAAAGGAGCAGTACTTC	CASRAGKEQYF
-	TRBV4-2	-	TRBJ1-5	TGTGCCAGCAGCCAAGAGGGGCGGTATAGCAATCAGCCCCAGCATTTT	CASSQEGRYSNQPQHF
-	TRBV30	-	TRBJ2-7	TGTGCCTGGAGTGTAACGGGACTGTTATACGAGCAGTACTTC	CAWSVTGLLYEQYF
-	TRBV6-5	-	TRBJ1-1	TGTGCCAGCAGTTTTTCCCCGGTGTCTGAAGCTTTCTTT	CASSFSPVSEAFF
-	TRBV4-3	TRBD1	TRBJ2-7	TGCGCCAGCAGCCAAGATACGGGACAGATTTACGAGCAGTACTTC	CASSQDTGQIYEQYF
-	TRBV4-3	-	TRBJ2-7	TGCGCCAGCAGCCAAGATAAGAGCGGACCCACCTCCTACGAGCAGTACTTC	CASSQDKSGPTSYEQYF
-	TRBV5-8	-	TRBJ1-2	TGTGCCAGCAGCTTGGGGCAGTACGTTAACTATGGCTACACCTTC	CASSLGQYVNYGYTF
-	TRBV5-4	TRBD1	TRBJ1-4	TGTGCCAGCAGCTTGGGACAGGGACTTGGAAAACTGTTTTTT	CASSLGQGLGKLFF
-	TRBV7-9	-	TRBJ1-1	TGTGCCAGCAGCTTAGGGGCCAGGGAGAACACTGAAGCTTTCTTT	CASSLGARENTEAFF
-	TRBV7-9	TRBD1	TRBJ2-7	TGTGCCAGCAGCCCCCGAAAATGGACAGGGGGTACCTACGAGCAGTACTTC	CASSPRKWTGGTYEQYF
-	TRBV15	-	TRBJ2-7	TGTGCCACCAGCAGGGATACAGTGCGTCCCGAGCAGTACTTC	CATSRDTVRPEQYF
-	TRBV18	TRBD1	TRBJ1-1	TGTGCCAGCTCACCAAGAGTCGAGACAGGGTCGGCTGAAGCTTTCTTT	CASSPRVETGSAEAFF
-	TRBV7-3	TRBD1	TRBJ1-1	TGTGCCAGCAGCCCTACAGGGGGCAACACTGAAGCTTTCTTT	CASSPTGGNTEAFF
many	TRBV7-9	-	TRBJ2-7	TGTGCCAGCAGCCTCTTGGGGCCAACCTACGAGCAGTACTTC	CASSLLGPTYEQYF
-	TRBV7-6	-	TRBJ2-6	TGTGCCAGCAGCTTAGCTGGACAGTTCCACTACTCTGGGGCCAACGTCCTGACTTTC	CASSLAGQFHYSGANVLTF
-	TRBV19	TRBD2	TRBJ2-7	TGTGCCAGTAGTATAGTAGGCGGGGGTGGCGAGCAGTACTTC	CASSIVGGGGEQYF
once	TRBV5-1	TRBD1	TRBJ1-1	TGCGCCAGCAGCGACAGGGATATGAACACTGAAGCTTTCTTT	CASSDRDMNTEAFF
once	TRBV4-1	-	TRBJ1-5	TGCGCCAGCAGCCATTACAGGGAGCCCAATCAGCCCCAGCATTTT	CASSHYREPNQPQHF
once	TRBV21-1	-	TRBJ1-5	TGTGCCAGCAGCAAAGGACAGGGGGAGGGTTATCAGCCCCAGCATTTT	CASSKGQGEGYQPQHF
-	TRBV21-1	-	TRBJ1-1	TGTGCCAGCAGCAAAGAGAATTTGTGGAACGGGTGGACTGAAGCTTTCTTT	CASSKENLWNGWTEAFF
-	TRBV19	TRBD2	TRBJ2-3	TGTGCCAGTAGCCTCCTTTTGCTAGCGGGGGGCACAGATACGCAGTATTTT	CASSLLLLAGGTDTQYF
-	TRBV27	TRBD2	TRBJ2-5	TGTGCCACCCAGAGCGGGAGCCCCGGTGAGACCCAGTACTTC	CATQSGSPGETQYF
-	TRBV20-1	-	TRBJ1-1	TGCAGTGCTCTTCTAAACACTGAAGCTTTCTTT	CSALLNTEAFF
once	TRBV5-1	TRBD2	TRBJ2-1	TGCGCCAGCAGCTGGACTAGCGAGCAGTTCTTC	CASSWTSEQFF